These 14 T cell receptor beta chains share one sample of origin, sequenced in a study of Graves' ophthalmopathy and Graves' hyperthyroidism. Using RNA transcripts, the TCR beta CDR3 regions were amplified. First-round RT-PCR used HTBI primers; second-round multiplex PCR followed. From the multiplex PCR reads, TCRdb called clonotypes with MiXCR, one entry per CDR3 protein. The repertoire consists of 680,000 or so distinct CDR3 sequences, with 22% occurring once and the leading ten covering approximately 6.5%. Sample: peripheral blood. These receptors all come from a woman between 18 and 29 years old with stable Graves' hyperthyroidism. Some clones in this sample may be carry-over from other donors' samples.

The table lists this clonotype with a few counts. CDR3 nucleotides: TGTGCCAGCAGCCGCACTTATAGTACTAGCGGGGTGGAGCAGTACTTC. This codes for CASSRTYSTSGVEQYF. V is TRBV14 and J is TRBJ2-7; 10 bases agree with TRBD2. The CDR3 is 16 amino acids. The germline CDR1 and CDR2 sequences are SGHDN and FVKESK. V was pared by 4 bases and J by 7 bases, with 13 bases of the junction left unmatched.

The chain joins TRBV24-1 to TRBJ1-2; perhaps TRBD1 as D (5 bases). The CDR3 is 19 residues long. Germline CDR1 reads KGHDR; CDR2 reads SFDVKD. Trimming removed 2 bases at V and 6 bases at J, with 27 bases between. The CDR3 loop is CATSDSRGRGPGDTNGYTF. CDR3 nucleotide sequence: TGTGCCACCAGTGATTCCCGAGGGAGGGGACCCGGGGATACAAATGGCTACACCTTC.

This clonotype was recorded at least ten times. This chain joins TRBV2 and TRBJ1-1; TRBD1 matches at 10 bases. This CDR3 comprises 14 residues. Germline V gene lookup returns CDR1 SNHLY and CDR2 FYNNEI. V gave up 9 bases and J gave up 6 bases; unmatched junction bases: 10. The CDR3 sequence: CARLTRDRGAEAFF. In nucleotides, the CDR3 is TGTGCCAGACTAACCCGGGACAGGGGCGCTGAAGCTTTCTTT.

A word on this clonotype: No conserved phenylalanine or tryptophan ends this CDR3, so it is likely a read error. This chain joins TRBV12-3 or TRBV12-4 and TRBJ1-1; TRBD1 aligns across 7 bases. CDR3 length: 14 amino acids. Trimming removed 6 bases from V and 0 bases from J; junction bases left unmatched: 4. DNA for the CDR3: TGTGCCAGCAGCTTGGGACAGATGAACACTGAAGCTTTCCTT. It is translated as CASSLGQMNTEAFL.

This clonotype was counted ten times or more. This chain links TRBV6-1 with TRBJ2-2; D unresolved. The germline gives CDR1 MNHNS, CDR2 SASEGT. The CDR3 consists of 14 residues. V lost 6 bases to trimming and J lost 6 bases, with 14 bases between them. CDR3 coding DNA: TGTGCCAGCAGACGACCTGACGGTTCCGGGGAGCTGTTTTTT. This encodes CASRRPDGSGELFF.

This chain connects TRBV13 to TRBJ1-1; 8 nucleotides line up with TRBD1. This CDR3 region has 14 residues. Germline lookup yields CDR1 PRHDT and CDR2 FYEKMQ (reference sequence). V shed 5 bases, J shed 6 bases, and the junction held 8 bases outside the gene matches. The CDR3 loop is CASSVRGLGAEAFF. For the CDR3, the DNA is TGTGCCAGCAGCGTCAGGGGGCTGGGCGCTGAAGCTTTCTTT.

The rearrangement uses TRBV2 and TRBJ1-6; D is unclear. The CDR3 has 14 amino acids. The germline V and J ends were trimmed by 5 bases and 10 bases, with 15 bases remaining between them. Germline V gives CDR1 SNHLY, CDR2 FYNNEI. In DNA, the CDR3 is TGTGCCAGCAGTTCCTACAACGAGGGCTCACCCCTCCACTTT. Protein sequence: CASSSYNEGSPLHF.

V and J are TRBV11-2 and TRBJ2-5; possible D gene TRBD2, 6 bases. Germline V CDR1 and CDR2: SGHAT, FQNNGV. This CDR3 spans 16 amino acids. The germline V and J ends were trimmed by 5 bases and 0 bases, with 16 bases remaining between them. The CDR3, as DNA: TGTGCCAGCAGCACCTTAGCGGAACCTTACCAAGAGACCCAGTACTTC. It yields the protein CASSTLAEPYQETQYF.

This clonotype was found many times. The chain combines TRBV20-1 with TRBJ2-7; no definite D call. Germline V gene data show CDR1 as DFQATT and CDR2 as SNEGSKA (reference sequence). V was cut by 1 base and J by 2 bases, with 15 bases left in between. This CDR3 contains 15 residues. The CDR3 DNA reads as TGCAGTGCTAGAGCCCCGCCCAAGGCCGCCTACGAGCAGTACTTC. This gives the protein CSARAPPKAAYEQYF.

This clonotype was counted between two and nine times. The CDR3 sequence: CASSALAGVQETQYF. CDR3 DNA: TGTGCCAGCAGTGCACTAGCGGGAGTTCAGGAGACCCAGTACTTC. This chain links TRBV6-2 or TRBV6-3 with TRBJ2-5, with 11 positions matching TRBD2. CDR3 length: 15 residues. Germline V gene data show CDR1 as MNHEY and CDR2 as SVGEGT. V shed 5 bases and J 5 bases; nucleotides not matched to a gene: 7.

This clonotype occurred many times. CDR3 bases: TGTGCCAGCAGGTTGAGACCCACCACTGACTATGGCTACACCTTC. This codes for CASRLRPTTDYGYTF. This chain uses TRBV2 with TRBJ1-2; unclear D gene. The CDR3 runs to 15 residues. Germline V gives CDR1 SNHLY, CDR2 FYNNEI. The V end lost 6 bases, the J end lost 3 bases, and 17 bases lay between the germline ends.

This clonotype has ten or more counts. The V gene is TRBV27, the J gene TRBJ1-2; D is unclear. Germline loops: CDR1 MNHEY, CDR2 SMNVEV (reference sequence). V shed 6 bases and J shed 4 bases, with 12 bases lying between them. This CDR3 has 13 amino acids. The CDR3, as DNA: TGTGCCAGCAGACCCGGCTTCTTCTATGGCTACACCTTC. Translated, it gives CASRPGFFYGYTF.

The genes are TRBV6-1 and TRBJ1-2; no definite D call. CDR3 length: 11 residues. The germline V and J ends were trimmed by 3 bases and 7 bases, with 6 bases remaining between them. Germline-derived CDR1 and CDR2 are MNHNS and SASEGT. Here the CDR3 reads CASSDARGYTF. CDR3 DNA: TGTGCCAGCAGTGACGCCCGTGGCTACACCTTC.

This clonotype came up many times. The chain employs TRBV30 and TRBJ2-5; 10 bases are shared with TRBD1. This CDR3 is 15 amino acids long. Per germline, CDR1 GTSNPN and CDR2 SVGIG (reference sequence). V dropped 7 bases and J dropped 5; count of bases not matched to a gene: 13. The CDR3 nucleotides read TGTGCCTACCTAACTCCCGGGACAGGGGCGGAGACCCAGTACTTC. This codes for CAYLTPGTGAETQYF. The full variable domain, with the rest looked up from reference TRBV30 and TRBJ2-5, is SQTIHQWPATLVQPVGSPLSLECTVEGTSNPNLYWYRQAAGRGLQLLFYSVGIGQISSEVPQNLSASRPQDRQFILSSKKLLLSDSGFYLCAYLTPGTGAETQYFGPGTRLLVL.